This T cell receptor (beta chain) came from a study of lymphopenia after photon versus proton radiotherapy. Study-wide findings and caveats: Photon-treated patients lost naive T cells and TCR diversity; proton-treated stayed stable. A bigger post-nadir fall in TCR diversity correlated inversely with survival time in deceased patients. Oligoclonal CD8+ Temra expansion after nadir drove photon patients' diversity drop. Authors raise, but do not show, better survival with proton therapy.

Produced via immunoSEQ multiplex PCR; TCRdb's table is partial and in-frame only. This sample has tens of thousands of clones, with about nine tenths found just once. V trimming: 3 bases; J trimming: 3 bases; junction bases outside the gene matches: 7. Germline V gives CDR1 LNHDA, CDR2 SQIVND (reference sequence). There are 16 residues in the CDR3. Remarks on this clone: Its target is not known.

This sample comprised peripheral blood, obtained from a patient treated with proton-based radiotherapy. This TCR derives from an elderly man with esophageal cancer. This chain uses TRBV19 with TRBJ2-5; TRBD1 matches at 10 bases. The CDR3: CASSISTGGVKETQYF. CDR3 nucleotides: TGTGCCAGTAGTATCTCGACAGGGGGCGTGAAAGAGACCCAGTACTTC. The variable domain in full, completed from reference TRBV19 and TRBJ2-5, reads DGGITQSPKYLFRKEGQNVTLSCEQNLNHDAMYWYRQDPGQGLRLIYYSQIVNDFQKGDIAEGYSVSREKKESFPLTVTSAQKNPTAFYLCASSISTGGVKETQYFGPGTRLLVL.